This TCR beta chain was captured by sequencing in a study of blood T cell repertoires in COVID-19. The protocol was immunoSEQ multiplex PCR, while the TCRdb copy is restricted to in-frame clones and leaves out a portion. The table shows about 200,000 clones, with roughly nine tenths occurring only once. The TCR comes from a man aged 55 to 70 with COVID-19, enrolled during active disease. Sequencing used peripheral blood.

The CDR3 nucleotides read TGTGCCAGCGCCCTAACGGGACAGAACTCTGGAAACACCATATATTTT. The encoded protein is CASALTGQNSGNTIYF. V and J are TRBV6-6 and TRBJ1-3, with TRBD1 matching over 7 bases. The CDR3 is made up of 16 amino acids. V lost 8 bases to trimming and J lost 0 bases; unmatched junction nucleotides: 10. Per the germline V gene, CDR1 is MNHNY and CDR2 is SVGAGI (reference sequence).